Listed below are T cell receptor beta chains from one sample, sequenced in a study of blood T cell repertoires in COVID-19. The method was immunoSEQ multiplex PCR; TCRdb's version includes in-frame clones alone and lacks a portion of them. Here the sample spans 65,000 to 80,000 clones, around 80% being singletons. Input material: peripheral blood. The receptors shown here come from a human donor in a cohort sampled during active COVID-19. Each CDR3 is given without its conserved first and last residue. Fields, in order: clone size, J gene, CDR3 length, V gene, CDR3 protein. Size tells how often a clone was seen (once, few, many) or the class of an expanded clone, and some rows leave it out.

>.|TRBJ1-5|11|TRBV27
AGSGRVNQPQH
>.|TRBJ2-7|12|TRBV18
ASSAGTGAYEQY
>.|TRBJ2-2|12|TRBV2
ASIERGGTGELF
>.|TRBJ2-6|13|TRBV27
ASAKGGAGANVLT
>.|TRBJ2-5|12|TRBV29-1
SVSPGQPEGTQY
>.|TRBJ1-6|12|TRBV19
ASSSGGFSSPLH
>few|TRBJ1-3|11|TRBV3-1/TRBV3-2
ASSQGARRTIY
>.|TRBJ1-1|12|TRBV7-2
ASSLYQGNTEAF
>.|TRBJ2-1|11|TRBV4-1
ASSQHEDNEQF
>.|TRBJ1-5|11|TRBV19
ASSRADNQPQH
>.|TRBJ2-5|12|TRBV7-9
ASSLSQFQETQY
>.|TRBJ2-2|13|TRBV4-1
ASSQDRTGVGELF
>.|TRBJ1-4|12|TRBV28
ASSKQGFREKLF
>.|TRBJ2-6|13|TRBV19
ASIPRDSGANVLT
>.|TRBJ2-1|17|TRBV19
ASSLRSQGTGRINNEQF
>.|TRBJ2-7|13|TRBV5-1
ASSLVQGSSYEQY
>.|TRBJ1-2|13|TRBV28
ASSSTGTGNYGYT
>.|TRBJ1-2|11|TRBV7-3
ASSSGQGYGYT
>.|TRBJ2-3|10|TRBV7-2
ASSVRTDTQY
>.|TRBJ2-5|11|TRBV18
ASSPRTVETQY
>.|TRBJ2-5|12|TRBV7-6
ASSRTRAQETQY
>few|TRBJ1-2|15|TRBV7-9
ASSFRQTGRPNYGYT
>.|TRBJ2-7|8|TRBV28
ASGGAGQY
>few|TRBJ2-5|11|TRBV24-1
ATSDRGLGTQY
>.|TRBJ1-5|11|TRBV27
ASSWSQNQPQH
>.|TRBJ2-1|13|TRBV19
ASSISSGTYNEQF
>.|TRBJ1-2|12|TRBV11-2
ASSLDLRLYGYT
>once|TRBJ2-5|13|TRBV2
ASSEASGGPGTQY
>.|TRBJ2-1|11|TRBV29-1
SVTRQLYNEQF
>.|TRBJ2-3|14|TRBV4-2
ASSQVRGGGSDTQY
>few|TRBJ2-7|10|TRBV19
ATGRYSYEQY
>.|TRBJ2-7|17|TRBV27
ASSLYAAGAGGTSYEQY
>.|TRBJ2-3|10|TRBV12-3/TRBV12-4
ASSYTGDTQY
>.|TRBJ1-1|11|TRBV7-9
ASSSNGGTEAF
>.|TRBJ2-1|13|TRBV15
ATSPSGRGSSEQF
>once|TRBJ2-3|12|TRBV5-4
ASSLREGTDTQY
>.|TRBJ1-1|11|TRBV27
ASSTTGTTEAF
>.|TRBJ1-2|14|TRBV18
ASSGGGAGIDYGYT
>.|TRBJ1-2|11|TRBV5-1
ASSATGNYGYT
>.|TRBJ1-1|13|TRBV5-1
ASSGAGTVNTEAF
>.|TRBJ2-7|14|TRBV3-1/TRBV3-2
ASSPGQSRILFEQY
>.|TRBJ1-5|13|TRBV7-6
ASSLAGELNQPQH
>.|TRBJ2-2|11|TRBV15
ATSRATAGELF
>.|TRBJ2-5|12|TRBV7-9
ASSLAGTVETQY
>.|TRBJ2-3|15|TRBV10-3
AISDRDRGLGTDTQY